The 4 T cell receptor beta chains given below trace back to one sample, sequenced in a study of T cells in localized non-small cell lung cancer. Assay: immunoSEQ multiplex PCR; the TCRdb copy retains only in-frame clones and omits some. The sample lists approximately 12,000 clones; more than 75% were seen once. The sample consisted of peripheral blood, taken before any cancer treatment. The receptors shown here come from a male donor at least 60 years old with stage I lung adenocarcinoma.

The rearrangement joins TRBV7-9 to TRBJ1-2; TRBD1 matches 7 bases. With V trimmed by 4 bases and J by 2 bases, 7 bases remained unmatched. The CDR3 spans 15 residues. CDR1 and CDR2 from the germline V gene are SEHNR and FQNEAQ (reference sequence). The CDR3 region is CASSYDKTGNYGYTF. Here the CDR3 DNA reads TGTGCCAGCAGCTACGATAAGACAGGGAACTATGGCTACACCTTC.

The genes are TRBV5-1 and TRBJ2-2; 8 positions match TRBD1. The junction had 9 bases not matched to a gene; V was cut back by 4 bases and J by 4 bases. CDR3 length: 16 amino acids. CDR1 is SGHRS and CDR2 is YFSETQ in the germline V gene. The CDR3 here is CASSTGTGVVTGELFF. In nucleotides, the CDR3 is TGCGCCAGCAGCACCGGGACAGGCGTGGTCACCGGGGAGCTGTTTTTT.

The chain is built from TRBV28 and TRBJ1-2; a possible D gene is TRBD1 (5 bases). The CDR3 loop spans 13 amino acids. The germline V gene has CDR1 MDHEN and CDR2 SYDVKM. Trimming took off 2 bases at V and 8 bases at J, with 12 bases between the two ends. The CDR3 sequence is CASSLQAGKGYTF. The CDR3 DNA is TGTGCCAGCAGTTTACAGGCAGGGAAAGGCTACACCTTC.

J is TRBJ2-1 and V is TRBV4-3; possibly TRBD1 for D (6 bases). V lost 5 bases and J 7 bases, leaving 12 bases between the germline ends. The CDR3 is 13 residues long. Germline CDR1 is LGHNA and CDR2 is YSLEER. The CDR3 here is CASSFTRGNEQFF. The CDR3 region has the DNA TGCGCCAGCAGCTTCACCAGGGGTAATGAGCAGTTCTTC.